The 13 T cell receptor beta chains below were found in one sample sequenced in a study of T-cell memory formation after mild COVID-19. TCRdb re-called the 5' RACE reads through MiXCR, storing one row per CDR3 protein. The data contain more than 450,000 distinct CDR3 sequences, roughly 17% of them singletons. The source material was PBMCs or a T cell subset sorted from them (not recorded which). These receptors all come from an adult woman who had mild COVID-19 (a few samples of this study predate the infection). Cell type and time point are not known.

This clonotype was seen more than once but under ten times. This chain links TRBV12-3 or TRBV12-4 with TRBJ1-1; D call uncertain. V was shortened by 2 bases and J by 4 bases, with 11 bases between the two germline ends. The CDR3 runs to 14 residues. Here the CDR3 reads CASSLWVEGTEAFF. In nucleotides, the CDR3 is TGTGCCAGCAGTTTATGGGTGGAGGGCACTGAAGCTTTCTTT.

This clonotype was observed a few times. The V call is TRBV3-1, the J call TRBJ2-1, with unresolved D. Between the trimmed V and J ends, which lost 1 base and 9 bases, there was a span of 13 bases. The CDR3 is made up of 14 amino acids. Germline V lookup: CDR1 LGHDT, CDR2 YNNKEL (reference sequence). The CDR3 DNA reads as TGTGCCAGCAGCCAAGCATACCCAGCCCGTGAGCAGTTCTTC. Its protein product is CASSQAYPAREQFF.

V gene TRBV5-1 combines with J gene TRBJ2-7; 8 nucleotides match TRBD1. The trim removed 4 bases at V and 3 bases at J, leaving 9 bases unmatched. This CDR3 contains 15 residues. Germline V gives CDR1 SGHRS, CDR2 YFSETQ. DNA for the CDR3: TGCGCCAGCAGCGGGTGGGGACAGGAGATCTACGAGCAGTACTTC. Translation: CASSGWGQEIYEQYF.

This clonotype was recorded many times. This chain uses TRBV7-2 with TRBJ1-5, with TRBD1 identical over 7 bases. The CDR3 loop spans 13 amino acids. Germline V lookup: CDR1 SGHTA, CDR2 FQGNSA. The V segment lost 3 bases and the J segment 4 bases; nucleotides outside the gene matches: 0. This chain's CDR3 is CASSLDRNQPQHF. The CDR3 DNA reads as TGTGCCAGCAGCTTGGACAGGAATCAGCCCCAGCATTTT.

This clonotype turned up a few times. The V and J genes are TRBV5-1 and TRBJ2-3; 12 positions agree with TRBD1. J lost 6 bases, V lost 4 bases, and 6 bases had no gene match. Germline assignment: CDR1 SGHRS and CDR2 YFSETQ. The CDR3 contains 15 residues. DNA for the CDR3: TGCGCCAGCAGCGCGGGACAGGGGGCCTTCGATACGCAGTATTTT. This codes for CASSAGQGAFDTQYF.

The chain couples TRBV11-3 to TRBJ2-2; TRBD1 or TRBD2 may be the D gene (6 bases each). The CDR3 contains 18 residues. V lost 4 bases, J lost 2 bases, and 20 bases lay in between. CDR1 and CDR2 from the germline V gene are SGHNT and YENEEA. This CDR3 reads CASSYQGSGAGNTGELFF. The CDR3 nucleotides are TGTGCCAGCAGCTATCAGGGGTCGGGGGCAGGAAACACCGGGGAGCTGTTTTTT.

J is TRBJ1-3 and V is TRBV24-1; 8 nucleotides line up with TRBD1. The germline gives CDR1 KGHDR, CDR2 SFDVKD. V lost 1 base and J lost 7; bases outside the gene matches: 5. There are 15 residues in the CDR3. The CDR3 DNA sequence: TGTGCCACCAGTGATTTTTCAGGGGGCTGGAACACCATATATTTT. Its protein product is CATSDFSGGWNTIYF.

The V and J genes are TRBV29-1 and TRBJ1-3, with D unclear. In germline, CDR1 is SQVTM, CDR2 ANQGSEA. This CDR3 comprises 12 residues. V lost 4 bases to trimming and J lost 3 bases, with 7 bases between them. This CDR3 reads CSVGEGGNTIYF. In nucleotides, the CDR3 is TGCAGCGTTGGAGAGGGTGGAAACACCATATATTTT.

Only a few counts were recorded for this clonotype. The chain carries TRBV9 and TRBJ2-1; D gene uncertain. CDR1 and CDR2 (germline): SGDLS, YYNGEE. This CDR3 region has 13 residues. Trimming left V 4 bases short and J 2 bases short, with 7 bases between. DNA for the CDR3: TGTGCCAGCAGCCTAATGACCTACAATGAGCAGTTCTTC. It is translated as CASSLMTYNEQFF.

In this sample, this clonotype turned up many times. V and J are TRBV15 and TRBJ2-3, with D perhaps TRBD2 (7 bases). V dropped 4 bases and J dropped 2 bases, with 16 bases sitting between them. CDR1 and CDR2 from the germline V gene are LNHNV and YYDKDF (reference sequence). The CDR3 contains 16 residues. CDR3 region: CATSKGGGRSTDTQYF. DNA of the CDR3: TGTGCCACCAGCAAAGGGGGGGGCAGGTCCACAGATACGCAGTATTTT.

The rearrangement joins TRBV7-8 to TRBJ2-7, with 7 bases matching TRBD2. Germline V lookup: CDR1 SGHVS, CDR2 FQNEAQ. Trimming cost V 3 bases and J 0 bases; bases outside gene matches: 11. This CDR3 is 17 amino acids long. Here the CDR3 reads CASSFTGSSSGSYEQYF. DNA of the CDR3: TGTGCCAGCAGCTTTACCGGTAGCTCTAGCGGCTCCTACGAGCAGTACTTC.

The V call is TRBV11-2, the J call TRBJ2-7; D ambiguous. Germline CDR1 reads SGHAT; CDR2 reads FQNNGV. This CDR3 spans 13 amino acids. The V and J ends lost 5 bases and 0 bases respectively, with 8 bases between them. CDR3 in DNA: TGTGCCAGCAGCGTTATCGGCTCCTACGAGCAGTACTTC. This codes for CASSVIGSYEQYF.

There are many counts of this clonotype. The rearrangement links TRBV29-1 to TRBJ2-1, with D perhaps matching TRBD1 or TRBD2 (5 bases each). Germline lookup yields CDR1 SQVTM and CDR2 ANQGSEA. This CDR3 is 10 amino acids long. V lost 5 bases, J lost 15 bases, and 14 bases lay in between. CDR3 sequence reads: CSVWSGTPFF. In DNA, the CDR3 is TGCAGCGTTTGGTCCGGGACCCCGTTCTTC.